Listed below are T cell receptor beta chains from one sample, sequenced in a study of T cell responses to AZD1222 COVID-19 vaccine. Data came from immunoSEQ multiplex PCR; TCRdb stores just in-frame clones and leaves some out. The profile shows some 96,000 clones, 70% to 90% of them singletons. The sample was peripheral blood, taken on day 0 of AZD1222 vaccination. These receptor sequences come from an adult in good health. Each CDR3 is given with its conserved first and last residue. The D gene is left open where the match is weak. Clone size is not always given. Where it is, it says once, few, many or a class for expanded clones.

j_call: TRBJ1-5; d_call: -; v_call: TRBV5-8; clone_size: -; cdr3_length: 15; cdr3_aa: CASSLEGHNNQPQHF; cdr3_nt: TGTGCCAGCAGCTTGGAGGGGCACAACAATCAGCCCCAGCATTTT
j_call: TRBJ1-1; d_call: -; v_call: TRBV18; clone_size: -; cdr3_length: 11; cdr3_aa: CASSADTEAFF; cdr3_nt: TGTGCCAGCTCCGCGGACACTGAAGCTTTCTTT
j_call: TRBJ1-4; d_call: -; v_call: TRBV4-1; clone_size: -; cdr3_length: 13; cdr3_aa: CASSQVRDEKLFF; cdr3_nt: TGCGCCAGCAGCCAAGTCCGGGATGAAAAACTGTTTTTT
j_call: TRBJ1-1; d_call: TRBD1; v_call: TRBV5-1; clone_size: -; cdr3_length: 16; cdr3_aa: CASSPGTGRRNTEAFF; cdr3_nt: TGCGCCAGCAGCCCCGGGACAGGGCGAAGGAACACTGAAGCTTTCTTT
j_call: TRBJ1-5; d_call: -; v_call: TRBV30; clone_size: -; cdr3_length: 15; cdr3_aa: CAWSLGGGIGQPQHF; cdr3_nt: TGTGCCTGGAGCCTTGGAGGGGGAATAGGTCAGCCCCAGCATTTT
j_call: TRBJ1-5; d_call: -; v_call: TRBV30; clone_size: once; cdr3_length: 14; cdr3_aa: CASSAGTLGQPQHF; cdr3_nt: TGTGCCTCCTCCGCCGGGACCCTGGGGCAGCCCCAGCATTTT
j_call: TRBJ2-5; d_call: -; v_call: TRBV28; clone_size: once; cdr3_length: 14; cdr3_aa: CASSLGGDGETQYF; cdr3_nt: TGTGCCAGCAGTTTAGGAGGGGATGGTGAGACCCAGTACTTC
j_call: TRBJ2-7; d_call: -; v_call: TRBV3-1/TRBV3-2; clone_size: -; cdr3_length: 13; cdr3_aa: CASSDNGPDEQYF; cdr3_nt: TGTGCCAGCAGCGATAACGGGCCCGACGAGCAGTACTTC
j_call: TRBJ1-5; d_call: -; v_call: TRBV10-2; clone_size: medium-sized; cdr3_length: 13; cdr3_aa: CASSQGSNQPQHF; cdr3_nt: TGCGCCAGCAGTCAGGGTAGCAATCAGCCCCAGCATTTT
j_call: TRBJ2-7; d_call: -; v_call: TRBV4-3; clone_size: -; cdr3_length: 16; cdr3_aa: CASSQVGGARAYEQYF; cdr3_nt: TGCGCCAGCAGCCAAGTAGGCGGGGCTAGGGCCTACGAGCAGTACTTC
j_call: TRBJ2-5; d_call: TRBD2; v_call: TRBV6-5; clone_size: -; cdr3_length: 16; cdr3_aa: CASSYTLAGIQETQYF; cdr3_nt: TGTGCCAGCAGTTACACCCTAGCGGGGATACAAGAGACCCAGTACTTC
j_call: TRBJ1-2; d_call: -; v_call: TRBV9; clone_size: -; cdr3_length: 14; cdr3_aa: CASSRTGSGYGYTF; cdr3_nt: TGTGCCAGCAGCCGTACAGGGAGCGGCTATGGCTACACCTTC
j_call: TRBJ2-4; d_call: -; v_call: TRBV5-4; clone_size: -; cdr3_length: 13; cdr3_aa: CASSSGQKNIQYF; cdr3_nt: TGTGCCAGCAGCTCAGGACAGAAAAACATTCAGTACTTC
j_call: TRBJ1-6; d_call: -; v_call: TRBV25-1; clone_size: -; cdr3_length: 16; cdr3_aa: CASREDRSQSSSPLHF; cdr3_nt: TGTGCCAGCAGGGAGGACAGAAGTCAATCTAGTTCACCCCTCCACTTT
j_call: TRBJ1-4; d_call: -; v_call: TRBV5-4; clone_size: -; cdr3_length: 14; cdr3_aa: CASSSARTNEKLFF; cdr3_nt: TGTGCCAGCAGCTCAGCCAGGACTAATGAAAAACTGTTTTTT
j_call: TRBJ1-5; d_call: -; v_call: TRBV5-1; clone_size: once; cdr3_length: 15; cdr3_aa: CASSMIPGSNQPQHF; cdr3_nt: TGCGCCAGCAGCATGATACCGGGGAGCAATCAGCCCCAGCATTTT
j_call: TRBJ1-5; d_call: -; v_call: TRBV7-3; clone_size: once; cdr3_length: 17; cdr3_aa: CASSQQGPPPSNQPQHF; cdr3_nt: TGTGCCAGCAGCCAACAGGGACCCCCCCCAAGCAATCAGCCCCAGCATTTT
j_call: TRBJ1-6; d_call: -; v_call: TRBV14; clone_size: -; cdr3_length: 16; cdr3_aa: CASSQDFAAVGSPLHF; cdr3_nt: TGTGCCAGCAGCCAAGATTTTGCGGCAGTAGGGTCACCCCTCCACTTT
j_call: TRBJ2-5; d_call: -; v_call: TRBV6-6; clone_size: -; cdr3_length: 15; cdr3_aa: CASRTRGAQQETQYF; cdr3_nt: TGTGCCAGCAGAACCCGAGGGGCGCAACAAGAGACCCAGTACTTC
j_call: TRBJ1-1; d_call: TRBD1; v_call: TRBV10-2; clone_size: once; cdr3_length: 16; cdr3_aa: CASSERTGALSTEAFF; cdr3_nt: TGCGCCAGCAGTGAGCGGACAGGGGCTCTGAGCACTGAAGCTTTCTTT
j_call: TRBJ1-6; d_call: -; v_call: TRBV10-1; clone_size: -; cdr3_length: 14; cdr3_aa: CASSEGFENSPLHF; cdr3_nt: TGCGCCAGCAGTGAAGGGTTCGAAAATTCACCCCTCCACTTT
j_call: TRBJ1-4; d_call: -; v_call: TRBV5-4; clone_size: -; cdr3_length: 14; cdr3_aa: CASRKGVTNEKLFF; cdr3_nt: TGTGCCAGCAGGAAGGGGGTAACTAATGAAAAACTGTTTTTT
j_call: TRBJ2-3; d_call: -; v_call: TRBV30; clone_size: -; cdr3_length: 11; cdr3_aa: CAWTVSDTQYF; cdr3_nt: TGTGCCTGGACGGTCTCAGATACGCAGTATTTT
j_call: TRBJ1-6; d_call: -; v_call: TRBV27; clone_size: -; cdr3_length: 12; cdr3_aa: CASGPGNSPLHF; cdr3_nt: TGTGCCAGCGGGCCGGGTAATTCACCCCTCCACTTT
j_call: TRBJ2-5; d_call: -; v_call: TRBV30; clone_size: -; cdr3_length: 14; cdr3_aa: CACSTTLARETQYF; cdr3_nt: TGTGCCTGCTCAACAACACTAGCCCGAGAGACCCAGTACTTC
j_call: TRBJ2-2; d_call: TRBD2; v_call: TRBV27; clone_size: -; cdr3_length: 17; cdr3_aa: CASSPRLAGGPVGELFF; cdr3_nt: TGTGCCAGCAGTCCCAGACTAGCGGGGGGGCCGGTCGGGGAGCTGTTTTTT
j_call: TRBJ1-1; d_call: -; v_call: TRBV7-8; clone_size: -; cdr3_length: 14; cdr3_aa: CASSPGVENTEAFF; cdr3_nt: TGTGCCAGCAGCCCTGGAGTCGAGAACACTGAAGCTTTCTTT
j_call: TRBJ1-3; d_call: -; v_call: TRBV4-2; clone_size: -; cdr3_length: 15; cdr3_aa: CASSQDVGWGNTIYF; cdr3_nt: TGTGCCAGCAGCCAAGATGTGGGCTGGGGAAACACCATATATTTT
j_call: TRBJ2-2; d_call: TRBD1; v_call: TRBV27; clone_size: -; cdr3_length: 14; cdr3_aa: CASSLPGGSGELFF; cdr3_nt: TGTGCCAGCAGCCTACCAGGGGGATCCGGGGAGCTGTTTTTT
j_call: TRBJ1-2; d_call: -; v_call: TRBV30; clone_size: -; cdr3_length: 11; cdr3_aa: CAWSALYGYTF; cdr3_nt: TGTGCCTGGAGCGCCCTCTATGGCTACACCTTC
j_call: TRBJ2-7; d_call: -; v_call: TRBV11-1; clone_size: -; cdr3_length: 14; cdr3_aa: CASSPPGGAYEQYF; cdr3_nt: TGTGCCAGCAGCCCCCCAGGGGGGGCCTACGAGCAGTACTTC
j_call: TRBJ1-1; d_call: -; v_call: TRBV9; clone_size: -; cdr3_length: 13; cdr3_aa: CASSVDMNTEAFF; cdr3_nt: TGTGCCAGCAGCGTAGATATGAACACTGAAGCTTTCTTT
j_call: TRBJ1-5; d_call: TRBD1; v_call: TRBV4-1; clone_size: -; cdr3_length: 19; cdr3_aa: CASSQDKGQGFYGNQPQHF; cdr3_nt: TGCGCCAGCAGCCAAGATAAGGGACAGGGATTTTATGGCAATCAGCCCCAGCATTTT
j_call: TRBJ1-6; d_call: -; v_call: TRBV19; clone_size: -; cdr3_length: 13; cdr3_aa: CASRGDTNSPLHF; cdr3_nt: TGTGCCAGTAGGGGGGACACTAATTCACCCCTCCACTTT
j_call: TRBJ1-1; d_call: -; v_call: TRBV5-1; clone_size: once; cdr3_length: 15; cdr3_aa: CASSLGQGMGTEAFF; cdr3_nt: TGCGCCAGCAGTCTCGGCCAGGGTATGGGGACTGAAGCTTTCTTT
j_call: TRBJ2-7; d_call: -; v_call: TRBV19; clone_size: -; cdr3_length: 13; cdr3_aa: CASSIDRFGGQYF; cdr3_nt: TGTGCCAGTAGTATAGACCGGTTCGGCGGGCAGTACTTC
j_call: TRBJ2-5; d_call: TRBD1; v_call: TRBV5-1; clone_size: -; cdr3_length: 15; cdr3_aa: CASSQGTGQGETQYF; cdr3_nt: TGCGCCAGCAGCCAAGGGACAGGTCAAGGGGAGACCCAGTACTTC
j_call: TRBJ2-5; d_call: TRBD2; v_call: TRBV7-2; clone_size: -; cdr3_length: 16; cdr3_aa: CASSLAGLAGLETQYF; cdr3_nt: TGTGCCAGCAGCTTAGCGGGACTAGCGGGGTTAGAGACCCAGTACTTC
j_call: TRBJ2-1; d_call: TRBD2; v_call: TRBV30; clone_size: -; cdr3_length: 16; cdr3_aa: CAWSLPGLAAYNEQFF; cdr3_nt: TGTGCCTGGAGTCTCCCGGGACTAGCGGCCTACAATGAGCAGTTCTTC
j_call: TRBJ1-2; d_call: -; v_call: TRBV11-2; clone_size: -; cdr3_length: 13; cdr3_aa: CASSLGVGTGYTF; cdr3_nt: TGTGCCAGCAGCTTAGGAGTAGGGACGGGCTACACCTTC
j_call: TRBJ1-2; d_call: -; v_call: TRBV10-2; clone_size: -; cdr3_length: 14; cdr3_aa: CASSYGGTNYGYTF; cdr3_nt: TGCGCCAGCAGCTATGGGGGGACTAACTATGGCTACACCTTC
j_call: TRBJ1-3; d_call: -; v_call: TRBV6-5; clone_size: -; cdr3_length: 15; cdr3_aa: CASSTNYGKGNTIYF; cdr3_nt: TGTGCCAGCAGTACAAATTACGGAAAAGGAAACACCATATATTTT
j_call: TRBJ1-6; d_call: TRBD1; v_call: TRBV6-5; clone_size: -; cdr3_length: 13; cdr3_aa: CASSRQGGSPLHF; cdr3_nt: TGTGCCAGCAGTCGACAGGGGGGGTCACCCCTCCACTTT
j_call: TRBJ2-3; d_call: TRBD1; v_call: TRBV6-1; clone_size: -; cdr3_length: 14; cdr3_aa: CASSEDRALSSQYF; cdr3_nt: TGTGCCAGCAGTGAGGACAGGGCTCTATCATCGCAGTATTTT
j_call: TRBJ1-2; d_call: -; v_call: TRBV2; clone_size: -; cdr3_length: 14; cdr3_aa: CASSERGRGDGYTF; cdr3_nt: TGTGCCAGCAGTGAACGGGGCAGGGGCGATGGCTACACCTTC